These 7 T cell receptor beta chains were all obtained from the same sample, sequenced in a study of OX40 agonist ivuxolimab in advanced cancers. Here immunoSEQ multiplex PCR was the method, and the copy in TCRdb shows in-frame clones only, minus some. Here the sample spans just under 65,000 clones, 84% being singletons. The sequencing used CD4+ or CD8+ T cells sorted from blood, collected in a trial of the OX40 agonist ivuxolimab. The receptors were gathered from an adult with an advanced solid tumor such as melanoma, head and neck, liver or kidney cancer.

This clone was seen more than once but under ten times. This chain connects TRBV5-1 to TRBJ1-2; 10 nucleotides agree with TRBD1. The CDR3 sequence is 18 residues long. The V gene end was trimmed by 1 base and the J gene end by 2 bases; junction bases not matched to a gene: 11. Germline CDR1 SGHRS, CDR2 YFSETQ. CDR3 nucleotides: TGCGCCAGCAGCTTGCAATGGGACAGGGGATCTGGCAACTATGGCTACACCTTC. It is translated as CASSLQWDRGSGNYGYTF.

This chain connects TRBV19 to TRBJ2-7, with 9 bases aligning to TRBD1. J lost 3 bases, V lost 5 bases, and 2 bases had no gene match. Per the germline V gene, CDR1 is LNHDA and CDR2 is SQIVND (reference sequence). The CDR3 runs 13 residues. The CDR3 region is CASSATGGYEQYF. CDR3 DNA sequence: TGTGCCAGTAGTGCGACAGGGGGCTACGAGCAGTACTTC.

The CDR3 protein is CASSAGTGNSNEQFF. In DNA form, the CDR3 reads TGTGCCAGCAGCGCCGGGACAGGGAACTCCAATGAGCAGTTCTTC. The chain links TRBV7-9 to TRBJ2-1; 9 nucleotides line up with TRBD1. Germline V gives CDR1 SEHNR, CDR2 FQNEAQ (reference sequence). The CDR3 has 15 amino acids. V was clipped by 5 bases and J by 6 bases; unmatched bases: 8.

The gene calls are TRBV4-3 and TRBJ1-2; 9 positions agree with TRBD1. Losses at the gene ends were 1 base for V and 7 bases for J; bases not matched to a gene: 7. CDR3 length: 15 amino acids. The germline CDR1 and CDR2 sequences are LGHNA and YSLEER. The CDR3 here is CASSQAGQGITGYTF. The CDR3 nucleotides read TGCGCCAGCAGCCAAGCGGGACAGGGAATAACTGGCTACACCTTC.

The chain is built from TRBV4-2 and TRBJ2-3; TRBD2 matches at 15 bases. Losses at the gene ends were 3 bases for V and 2 bases for J; bases not matched to a gene: 9. This CDR3 is 19 amino acids long. Germline V gene data show CDR1 as LGHNA and CDR2 as YNFKEQ. Here the CDR3 DNA reads TGTGCCAGCAGCCATGGACTAGCGGGGGGGAAGATTGTCACAGATACGCAGTATTTT. Translation: CASSHGLAGGKIVTDTQYF.

Here the CDR3 reads CSALGQMNTEAFF. For the CDR3, the DNA is TGCAGCGCCCTGGGACAGATGAACACTGAAGCTTTCTTT. V and J are TRBV29-1 and TRBJ1-1, with 7 nucleotides matching TRBD1. J lost 0 bases, V lost 7 bases, and 5 bases had no gene match. Germline CDR1 SQVTM, CDR2 ANQGSEA. This CDR3 is 13 amino acids long.

The J gene is TRBJ1-1, the V gene TRBV7-5. TRBV7-5 is recorded as a pseudogene. The CDR3 is 13 amino acids. For the CDR3, the DNA is TGTGCCAGCAGCCCGACTTTGGGCACTGAAGCTTTCTTT. This encodes CASSPTLGTEAFF.